These 9 T cell receptor beta chains originate from one sample sequenced in a study of OX40 agonist ivuxolimab in advanced cancers. Profiling relied on immunoSEQ multiplex PCR, and the TCRdb table lists in-frame clones only, not all of them. The sample yields 65,000 to 90,000 clones, 90% seen once. The material was CD4+ or CD8+ T cells sorted from blood, obtained in a trial of the OX40 agonist ivuxolimab. These receptors were collected from an adult with an advanced solid tumor such as melanoma, head and neck, liver or kidney cancer.

The chain links TRBV28 to TRBJ2-1; no reliable D call. This CDR3 is built from 15 residues. V lost 7 bases and J lost 2, with 15 bases in between. Germline V gene lookup returns CDR1 MDHEN and CDR2 SYDVKM. The CDR3 bases are TGTGCCAGCAAAATCGGCCCTCGGACCTACAATGAGCAGTTCTTC. The encoded protein is CASKIGPRTYNEQFF. The full variable domain, rest sourced from reference TRBV28 and TRBJ2-1, is DVKVTQSSRYLVKRTGEKVFLECVQDMDHENMFWYRQDPGLGLRLIYFSYDVKMKEKGDIPEGYSVSREKKERFSLILESASTNQTSMYLCASKIGPRTYNEQFFGPGTRLTVL.

The J gene is TRBJ2-3, the V gene TRBV9, with 9 nucleotides matching TRBD2. The CDR3 runs 16 residues. V trimming: 1 base; J trimming: 6 bases; junction bases outside the gene matches: 9. The germline V gene encodes CDR1 SGDLS and CDR2 YYNGEE. The chain's CDR3 is CASSVTGAGGPDTQYF. CDR3 nucleotides: TGTGCCAGCAGCGTAACAGGGGCGGGAGGGCCGGATACGCAGTATTTT.

V is TRBV15 and J is TRBJ2-5; D is perhaps TRBD1 (6 bases). The CDR3 runs 15 residues. V gave up 1 base and J gave up 3 bases, with 12 bases separating them. Germline CDR1 reads LNHNV; CDR2 reads YYDKDF (reference sequence). The CDR3 loop reads CATSRGQGSEETQYF. DNA for the CDR3: TGTGCCACCAGCAGAGGGCAGGGGAGCGAAGAGACCCAGTACTTC. The whole variable domain, filled in from reference TRBV15 and TRBJ2-5, reads DAMVIQNPRYQVTQFGKPVTLSCSQTLNHNVMYWYQQKSSQAPKLLFHYYDKDFNNEADTPDNFQSRRPNTSFCFLDIRSPGLGDTAMYLCATSRGQGSEETQYFGPGTRLLVL.

This clone was observed once. J is TRBJ2-5 and V is TRBV29-1; TRBD2 might be the D (5 bases). Trimming cost V 3 bases and J 5 bases, with 13 bases left between them. The CDR3 is 13 amino acids. Germline lookup yields CDR1 SQVTM and CDR2 ANQGSEA. CDR3 residues: CSVEGSPGETQYF. As DNA, the CDR3 is TGCAGCGTTGAGGGGAGCCCTGGGGAGACCCAGTACTTC.

The chain couples TRBV7-2 to TRBJ1-3; D gene ambiguous. Trimming left V 10 bases short and J 2 bases short, with 18 bases between. This CDR3 is 15 amino acids long. Germline V gene lookup returns CDR1 SGHTA and CDR2 FQGNSA. The CDR3 DNA sequence: TGTGCCACAACGGGTCGAATCGGAGCTGGAAACACCATATATTTT. Amino acids: CATTGRIGAGNTIYF.

J is TRBJ2-7 and V is TRBV2, with 9 bases identical to TRBD2. After removal of 4 bases from V and 6 bases from J, the junction contained 10 bases not matched to a gene. The CDR3 runs to 15 residues. Germline V lookup: CDR1 SNHLY, CDR2 FYNNEI. The CDR3 bases are TGTGCCAGCAGTGGCCGTGCAGCGGGAGGAGGCGAGCAGTACTTC. Translated, it gives CASSGRAAGGGEQYF.

The chain employs TRBV11-2 and TRBJ1-1; a possible D gene is TRBD1 (6 bases). V was trimmed by 3 bases and J by 3 bases, leaving 11 bases between them. This CDR3 contains 14 residues. CDR1 and CDR2 (germline): SGHAT, FQNNGV. In DNA, the CDR3 is TGTGCCAGCAGCTTCGGGGGGGCTGACACTGAAGCTTTCTTT. Encoded protein: CASSFGGADTEAFF.

V and J are TRBV18 and TRBJ2-2; the match to TRBD1 covers 10 bases. Germline CDR1 is KGHSH and CDR2 is LQKENI. The CDR3 sequence is 16 residues long. The V segment lost 2 bases and the J segment 7 bases; nucleotides outside the gene matches: 7. CDR3 sequence: CASSPGDRGTHGELFF. DNA for the CDR3: TGTGCCAGCTCACCAGGGGACAGGGGTACTCACGGGGAGCTGTTTTTT.

The chain carries TRBV19 and TRBJ2-1; D call uncertain. Germline lookup yields CDR1 LNHDA and CDR2 SQIVND (reference sequence). This CDR3 is built from 14 residues. The ends were cut back, 9 bases at V and 6 bases at J, with 18 bases in the middle. DNA for the CDR3: TGTGCCAGCGGAGTGGGTGGGAAAGTCAATGAGCAGTTCTTC. Translating gives CASGVGGKVNEQFF.